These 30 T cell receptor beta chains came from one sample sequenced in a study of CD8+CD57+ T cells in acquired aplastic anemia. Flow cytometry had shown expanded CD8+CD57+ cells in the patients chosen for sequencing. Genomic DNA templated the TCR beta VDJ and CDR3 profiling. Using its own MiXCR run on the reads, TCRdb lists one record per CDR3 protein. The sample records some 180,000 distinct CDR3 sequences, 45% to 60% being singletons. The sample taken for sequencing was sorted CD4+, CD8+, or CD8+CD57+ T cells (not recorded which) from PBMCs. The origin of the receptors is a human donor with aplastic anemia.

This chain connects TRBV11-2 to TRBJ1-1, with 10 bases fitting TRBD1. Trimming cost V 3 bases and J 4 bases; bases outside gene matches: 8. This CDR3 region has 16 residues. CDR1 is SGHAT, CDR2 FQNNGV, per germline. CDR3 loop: CASSFRQGAMRTEAFF. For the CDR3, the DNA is TGTGCCAGCAGCTTCCGACAGGGGGCGATGCGCACTGAAGCTTTCTTT.

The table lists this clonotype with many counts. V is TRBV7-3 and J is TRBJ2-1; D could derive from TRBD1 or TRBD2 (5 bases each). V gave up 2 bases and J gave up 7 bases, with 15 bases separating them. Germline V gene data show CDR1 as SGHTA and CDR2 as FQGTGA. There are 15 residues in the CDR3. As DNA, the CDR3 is TGTGCCAGCAGCTTAGAGCCGGGGCGGCGGAATGAGCAGTTCTTC. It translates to CASSLEPGRRNEQFF.

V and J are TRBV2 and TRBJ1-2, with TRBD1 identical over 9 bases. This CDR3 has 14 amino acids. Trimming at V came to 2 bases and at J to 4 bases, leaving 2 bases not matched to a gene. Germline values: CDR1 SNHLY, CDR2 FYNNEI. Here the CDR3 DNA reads TGTGCCAGCAGTGAAAACAGGGGGCTCTATGGCTACACCTTC. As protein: CASSENRGLYGYTF.

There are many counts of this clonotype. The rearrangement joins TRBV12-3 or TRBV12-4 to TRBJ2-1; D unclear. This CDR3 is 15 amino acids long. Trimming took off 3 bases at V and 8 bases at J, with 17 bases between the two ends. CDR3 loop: CASSFVLEPQDEQFF. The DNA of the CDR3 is TGTGCCAGCAGTTTTGTGCTCGAACCTCAGGATGAGCAGTTCTTC.

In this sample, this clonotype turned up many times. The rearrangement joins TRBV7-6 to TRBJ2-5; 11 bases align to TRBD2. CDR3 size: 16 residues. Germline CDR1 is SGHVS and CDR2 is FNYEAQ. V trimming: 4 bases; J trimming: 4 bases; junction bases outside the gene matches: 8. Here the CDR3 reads CASSSHSGGAGETQYF. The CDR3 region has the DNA TGTGCCAGCAGCTCCCATAGCGGGGGGGCCGGAGAGACCCAGTACTTC.

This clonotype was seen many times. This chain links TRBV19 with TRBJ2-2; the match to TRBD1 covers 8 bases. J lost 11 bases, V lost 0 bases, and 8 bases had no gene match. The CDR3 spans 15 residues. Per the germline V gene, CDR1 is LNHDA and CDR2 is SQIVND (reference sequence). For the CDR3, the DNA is TGTGCCAGTAGTATAGACAGGGGGCGCATCAGCGAGCTGTTTTTT. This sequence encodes CASSIDRGRISELFF.

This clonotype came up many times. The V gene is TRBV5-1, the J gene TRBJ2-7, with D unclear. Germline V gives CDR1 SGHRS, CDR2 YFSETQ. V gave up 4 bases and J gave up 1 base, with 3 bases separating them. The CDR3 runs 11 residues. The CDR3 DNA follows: TGCGCCAGCAGCAAGTCCTACGAGCAGTACTTC. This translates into CASSKSYEQYF.

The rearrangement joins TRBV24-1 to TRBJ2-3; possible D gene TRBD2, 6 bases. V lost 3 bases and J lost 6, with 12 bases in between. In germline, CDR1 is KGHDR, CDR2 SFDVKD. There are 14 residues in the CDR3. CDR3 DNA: TGTGCCACCAGTGATCGACGACTAGAGGATACGCAGTATTTT. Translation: CATSDRRLEDTQYF.

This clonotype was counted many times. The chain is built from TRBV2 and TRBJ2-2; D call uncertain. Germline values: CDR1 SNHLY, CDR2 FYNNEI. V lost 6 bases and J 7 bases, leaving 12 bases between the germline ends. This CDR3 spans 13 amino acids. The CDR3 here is CASSVGSVGELFF. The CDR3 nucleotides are TGTGCCAGCAGCGTGGGATCCGTCGGGGAGCTGTTTTTT.

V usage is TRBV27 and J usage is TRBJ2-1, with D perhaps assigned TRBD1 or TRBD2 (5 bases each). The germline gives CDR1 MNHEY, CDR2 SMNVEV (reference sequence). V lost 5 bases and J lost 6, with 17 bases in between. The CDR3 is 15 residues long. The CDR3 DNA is TGTGCCAGCAGTCTCAACTTGGGACCGGGCAATGAGCAGTTCTTC. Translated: CASSLNLGPGNEQFF.

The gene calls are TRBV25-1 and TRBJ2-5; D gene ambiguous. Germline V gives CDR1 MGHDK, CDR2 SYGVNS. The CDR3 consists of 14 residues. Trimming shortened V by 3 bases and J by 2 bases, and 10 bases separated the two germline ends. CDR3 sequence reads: CASSDPKEQETQYF. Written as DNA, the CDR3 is TGTGCCAGCAGTGACCCCAAGGAACAAGAGACCCAGTACTTC. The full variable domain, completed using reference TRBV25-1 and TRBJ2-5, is EADIYQTPRYLVIGTGKKITLECSQTMGHDKMYWYQQDPGMELHLIHYSYGVNSTEKGDLSSESTVSRIRTEHFPLTLESARPSHTSQYLCASSDPKEQETQYFGPGTRLLVL.

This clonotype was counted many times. CDR3 nucleotide sequence: TGTGCCAGCAGTTACGACAGGGAAGGCTATGGCTACACCTTC. This encodes CASSYDREGYGYTF. The J gene is TRBJ1-2, the V gene TRBV11-2; 7 bases agree with TRBD1. Trimming took 6 bases from V and 4 from J; bases not matched to a gene: 8. This CDR3 is built from 14 residues. Germline V gene sequence: CDR1 SGHAT, CDR2 FQNNGV.

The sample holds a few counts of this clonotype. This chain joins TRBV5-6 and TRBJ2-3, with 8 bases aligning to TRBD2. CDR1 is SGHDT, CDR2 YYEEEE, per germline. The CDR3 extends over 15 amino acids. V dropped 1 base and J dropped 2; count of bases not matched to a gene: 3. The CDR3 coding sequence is TGTGCCAGCAGCTTGCGGGGGGGCTTCACAGATACGCAGTATTTT. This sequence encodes CASSLRGGFTDTQYF.

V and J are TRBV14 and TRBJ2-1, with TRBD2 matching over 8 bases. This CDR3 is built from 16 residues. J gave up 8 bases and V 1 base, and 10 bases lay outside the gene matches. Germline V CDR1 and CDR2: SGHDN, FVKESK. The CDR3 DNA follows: TGTGCCAGCAGCCAAGGGGCTAGCGGGTGGATCGATGAGCAGTTCTTC. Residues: CASSQGASGWIDEQFF.

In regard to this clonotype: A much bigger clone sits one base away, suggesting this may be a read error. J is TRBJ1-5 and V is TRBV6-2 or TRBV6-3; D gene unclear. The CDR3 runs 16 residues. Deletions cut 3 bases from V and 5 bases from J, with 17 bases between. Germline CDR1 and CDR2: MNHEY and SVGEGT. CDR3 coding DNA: TGTGCCAGCAGTTATATCGGGTTCAAGGGAGATCAGCCCCAGCATTTT. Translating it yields CASSYIGFKGDQPQHF.

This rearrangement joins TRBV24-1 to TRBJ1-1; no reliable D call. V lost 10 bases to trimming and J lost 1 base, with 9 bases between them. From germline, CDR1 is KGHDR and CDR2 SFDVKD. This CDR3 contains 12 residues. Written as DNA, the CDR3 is TGTGCCACTCAGAAAGGGAACACTGAAGCTTTCTTT. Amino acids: CATQKGNTEAFF.

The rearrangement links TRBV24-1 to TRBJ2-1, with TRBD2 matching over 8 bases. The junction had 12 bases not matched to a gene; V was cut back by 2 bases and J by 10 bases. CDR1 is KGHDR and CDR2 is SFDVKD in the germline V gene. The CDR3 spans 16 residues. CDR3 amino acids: CATSDSVGGGNGEQFF. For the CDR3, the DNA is TGTGCCACCAGTGATTCCGTGGGCGGGGGGAATGGCGAGCAGTTCTTC.

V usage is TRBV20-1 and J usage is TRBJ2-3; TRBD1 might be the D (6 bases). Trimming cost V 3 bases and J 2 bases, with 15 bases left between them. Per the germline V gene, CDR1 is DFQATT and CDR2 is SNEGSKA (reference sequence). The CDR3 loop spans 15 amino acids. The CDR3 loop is CSASPETGHTDTQYF. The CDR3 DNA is TGCAGTGCTAGTCCGGAGACAGGCCACACAGATACGCAGTATTTT.

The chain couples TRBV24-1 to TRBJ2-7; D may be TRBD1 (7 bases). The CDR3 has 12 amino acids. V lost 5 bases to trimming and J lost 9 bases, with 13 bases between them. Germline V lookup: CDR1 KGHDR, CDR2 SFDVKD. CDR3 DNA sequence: TGTGCCACCAGTGGTTCAGGGGGGATGCAGTACTTC. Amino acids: CATSGSGGMQYF.

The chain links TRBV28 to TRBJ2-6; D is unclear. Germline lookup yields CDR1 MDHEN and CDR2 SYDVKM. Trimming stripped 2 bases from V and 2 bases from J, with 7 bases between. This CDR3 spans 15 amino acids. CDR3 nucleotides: TGTGCCAGCAGTTTAAGGGTCGCTGGGGCCAACGTCCTGACTTTC. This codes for CASSLRVAGANVLTF.

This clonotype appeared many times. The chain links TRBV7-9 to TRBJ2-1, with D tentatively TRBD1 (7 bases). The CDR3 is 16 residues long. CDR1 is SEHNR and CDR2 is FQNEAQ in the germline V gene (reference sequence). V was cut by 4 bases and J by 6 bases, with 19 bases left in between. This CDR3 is CASSWQGGRVGNEQFF. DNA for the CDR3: TGTGCCAGCAGCTGGCAGGGGGGCCGGGTGGGCAATGAGCAGTTCTTC. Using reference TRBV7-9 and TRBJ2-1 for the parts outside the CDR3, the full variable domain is DTGVSQNPRHKITKRGQNVTFRCDPISEHNRLYWYRQTLGQGPEFLTYFQNEAQLEKSRLLSDRFSAERPKGSFSTLEIQRTEQGDSAMYLCASSWQGGRVGNEQFFGPGTRLTVL.

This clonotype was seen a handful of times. CDR3 DNA sequence: TGTGCCAGCACTCAGGGAAGTTTCGCTTTCTTT. Encoded protein: CASTQGSFAFF. The rearrangement joins TRBV2 to TRBJ1-1, with D possibly matching TRBD1 (5 bases). Per germline, CDR1 SNHLY and CDR2 FYNNEI. V was cut by 7 bases and J by 11 bases, with 14 bases left in between. This CDR3 region has 11 residues.

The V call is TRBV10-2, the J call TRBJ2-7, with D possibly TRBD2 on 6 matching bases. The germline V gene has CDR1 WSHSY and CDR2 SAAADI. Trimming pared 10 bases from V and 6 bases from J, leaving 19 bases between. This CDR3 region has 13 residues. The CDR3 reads CATSPRGVGEQYF. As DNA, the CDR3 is TGCGCCACCAGCCCACGCGGGGTGGGCGAGCAGTACTTC.

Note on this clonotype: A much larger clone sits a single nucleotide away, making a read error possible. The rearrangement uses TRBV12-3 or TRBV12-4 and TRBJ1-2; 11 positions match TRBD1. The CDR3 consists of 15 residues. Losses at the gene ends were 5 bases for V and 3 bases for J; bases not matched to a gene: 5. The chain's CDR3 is CASSPGDRGYYGYTF. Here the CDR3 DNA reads TGTGCCAGCAGTCCCGGGGACAGGGGGTACTATGGCTACACCTTC.

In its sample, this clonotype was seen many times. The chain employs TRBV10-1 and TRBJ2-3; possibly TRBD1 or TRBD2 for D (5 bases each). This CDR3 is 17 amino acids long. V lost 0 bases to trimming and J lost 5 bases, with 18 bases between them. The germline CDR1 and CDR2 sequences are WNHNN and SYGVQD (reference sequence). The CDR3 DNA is TGCGCCAGCAGTGAGTCGATAACTAGGATGGGGCAAGATACGCAGTATTTT. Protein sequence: CASSESITRMGQDTQYF.

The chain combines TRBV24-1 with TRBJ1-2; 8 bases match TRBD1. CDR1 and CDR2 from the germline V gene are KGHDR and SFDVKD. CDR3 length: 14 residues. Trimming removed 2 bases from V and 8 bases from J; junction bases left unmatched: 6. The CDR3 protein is CATSDSDRVVGYTF. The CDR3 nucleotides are TGTGCCACCAGTGATTCGGACAGGGTGGTCGGCTACACCTTC.

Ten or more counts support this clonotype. The CDR3 here is CASSSSIDRFSTDTQYF. CDR3 DNA: TGCGCCAGCAGCTCCTCGATTGACAGATTTTCAACAGATACGCAGTATTTT. The chain is built from TRBV5-1 and TRBJ2-3; TRBD1 is a possible D gene (5 bases). The CDR3 is 17 residues long. The germline CDR1 and CDR2 sequences are SGHRS and YFSETQ. V lost 3 bases and J 3 bases, leaving 20 bases between the germline ends.

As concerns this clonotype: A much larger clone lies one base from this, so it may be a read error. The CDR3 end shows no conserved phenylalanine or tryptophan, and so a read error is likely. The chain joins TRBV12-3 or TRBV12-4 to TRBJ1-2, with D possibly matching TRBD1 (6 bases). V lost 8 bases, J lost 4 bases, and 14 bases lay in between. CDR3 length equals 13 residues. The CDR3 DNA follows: TGTGCCAGCCGGCCAGGGGAAAGCTATGGCTACACCCTC. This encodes CASRPGESYGYTL.

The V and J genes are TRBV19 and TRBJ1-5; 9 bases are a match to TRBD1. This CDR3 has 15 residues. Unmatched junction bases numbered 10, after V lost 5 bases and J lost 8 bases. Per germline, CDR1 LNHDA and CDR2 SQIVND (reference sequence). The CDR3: CASSPRGGQGEPQHF. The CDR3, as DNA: TGTGCCAGTAGTCCCCGAGGGGGACAGGGCGAGCCCCAGCATTTT.

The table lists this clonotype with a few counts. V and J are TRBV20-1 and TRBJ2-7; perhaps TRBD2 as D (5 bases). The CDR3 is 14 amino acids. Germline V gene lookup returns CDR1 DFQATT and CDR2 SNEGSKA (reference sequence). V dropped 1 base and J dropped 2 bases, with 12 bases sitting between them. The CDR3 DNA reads TGCAGTGCTAGAGCCCCCTCACTAGCCTACGAGCAGTACTTC. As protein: CSARAPSLAYEQYF.